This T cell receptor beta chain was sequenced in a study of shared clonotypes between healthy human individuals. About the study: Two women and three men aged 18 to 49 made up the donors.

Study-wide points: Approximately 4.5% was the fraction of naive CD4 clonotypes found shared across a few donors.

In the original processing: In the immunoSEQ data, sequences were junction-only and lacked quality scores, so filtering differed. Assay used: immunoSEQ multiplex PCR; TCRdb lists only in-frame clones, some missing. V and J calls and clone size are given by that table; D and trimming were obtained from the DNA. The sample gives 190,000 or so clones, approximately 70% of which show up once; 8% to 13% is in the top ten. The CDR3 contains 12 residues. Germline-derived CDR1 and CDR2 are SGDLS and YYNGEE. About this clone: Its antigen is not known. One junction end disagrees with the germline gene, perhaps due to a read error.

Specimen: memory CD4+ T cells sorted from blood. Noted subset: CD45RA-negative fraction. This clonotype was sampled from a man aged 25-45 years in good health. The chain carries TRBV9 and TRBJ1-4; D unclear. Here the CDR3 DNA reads TGTGCCAGCAACGTAAATGGGGAAAAACTGTTTTTT. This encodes CASNVNGEKLFF.